This TCR beta chain was documented in a study of control samples from healthy donors and cancer patients. The method was immunoSEQ multiplex PCR; TCRdb's version includes in-frame clones alone and lacks a portion of them. This sample has 100,000 to 150,000 clones, with 89% found just once. The germline V gene encodes CDR1 SGHTA and CDR2 FQGNSA. This CDR3 is built from 14 residues. Comment on this clone: Compared with germline, one end of the junction differs, possibly owing to a read error.

Sequenced material: PBMCs. This TCR was recovered from a man aged 50 to 59 with head and neck cancer. This rearrangement joins TRBV7-2 to TRBJ2-5, with a weak D call TRBD1 (5 bases). CDR3 nucleotides: TGTGCCGGCAGCTTCTCAGGGTCCCAAGAGACCCAGTACTTC. Protein product: CAGSFSGSQETQYF.